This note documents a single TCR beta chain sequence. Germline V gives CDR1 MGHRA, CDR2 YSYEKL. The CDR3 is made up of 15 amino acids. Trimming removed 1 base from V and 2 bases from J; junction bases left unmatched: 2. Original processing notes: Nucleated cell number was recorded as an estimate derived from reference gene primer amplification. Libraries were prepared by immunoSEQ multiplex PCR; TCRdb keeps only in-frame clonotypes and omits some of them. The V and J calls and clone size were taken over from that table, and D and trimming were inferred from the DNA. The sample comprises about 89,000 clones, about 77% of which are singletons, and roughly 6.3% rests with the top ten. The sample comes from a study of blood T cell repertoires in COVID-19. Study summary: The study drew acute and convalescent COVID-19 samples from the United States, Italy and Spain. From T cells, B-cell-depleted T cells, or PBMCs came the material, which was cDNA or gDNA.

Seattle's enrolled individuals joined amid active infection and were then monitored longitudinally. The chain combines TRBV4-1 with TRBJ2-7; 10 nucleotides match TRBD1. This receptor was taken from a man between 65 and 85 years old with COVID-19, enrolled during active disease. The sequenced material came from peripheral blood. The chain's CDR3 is CASSQVDRGAYEQYF. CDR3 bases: TGCGCCAGCAGCCAAGTGGACAGGGGGGCCTACGAGCAGTACTTC.